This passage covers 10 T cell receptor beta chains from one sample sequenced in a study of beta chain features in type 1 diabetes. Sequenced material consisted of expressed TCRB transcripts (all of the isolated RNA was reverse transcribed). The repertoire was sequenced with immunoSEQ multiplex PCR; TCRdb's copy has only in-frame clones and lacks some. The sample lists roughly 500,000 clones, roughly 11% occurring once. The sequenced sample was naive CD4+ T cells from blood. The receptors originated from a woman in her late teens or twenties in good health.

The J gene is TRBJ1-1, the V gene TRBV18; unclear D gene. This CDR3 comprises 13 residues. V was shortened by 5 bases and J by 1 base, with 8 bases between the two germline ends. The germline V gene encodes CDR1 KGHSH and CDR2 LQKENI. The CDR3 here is CASSSGRNTEAFF. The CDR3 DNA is TGTGCCAGCTCATCCGGACGGAACACTGAAGCTTTCTTT.

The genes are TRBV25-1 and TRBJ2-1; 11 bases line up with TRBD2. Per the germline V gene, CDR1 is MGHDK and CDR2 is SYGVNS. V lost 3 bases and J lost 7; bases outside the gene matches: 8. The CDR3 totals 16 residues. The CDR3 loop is CASSDAGLAARNEQFF. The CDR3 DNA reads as TGTGCCAGCAGTGATGCGGGACTAGCGGCGAGGAATGAGCAGTTCTTC.

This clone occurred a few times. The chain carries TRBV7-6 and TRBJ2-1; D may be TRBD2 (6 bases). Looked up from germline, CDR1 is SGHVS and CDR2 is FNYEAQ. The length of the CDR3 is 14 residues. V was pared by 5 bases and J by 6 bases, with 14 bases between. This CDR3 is CASSLRDSGNEQFF. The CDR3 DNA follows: TGTGCCAGCAGCCTAAGAGATAGCGGCAATGAGCAGTTCTTC. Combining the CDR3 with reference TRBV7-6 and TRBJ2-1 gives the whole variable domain GAGVSQSPRYKVTKRGQDVALRCDPISGHVSLYWYRQALGQGPEFLTYFNYEAQQDKSGLPNDRFSAERPEGSISTLTIQRTEQRDSAMYRCASSLRDSGNEQFFGPGTRLTVL.

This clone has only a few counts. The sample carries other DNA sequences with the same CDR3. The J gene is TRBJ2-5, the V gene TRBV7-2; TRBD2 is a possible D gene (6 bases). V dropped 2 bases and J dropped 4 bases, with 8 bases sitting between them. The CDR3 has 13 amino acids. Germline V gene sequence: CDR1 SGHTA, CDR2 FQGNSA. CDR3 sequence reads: CASSLTGGETQYF. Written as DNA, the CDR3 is TGTGCCAGCAGCTTAACCGGGGGAGAGACCCAGTACTTC. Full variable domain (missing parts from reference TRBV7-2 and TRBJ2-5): GAGVSQSPSNKVTEKGKDVELRCDPISGHTALYWYRQSLGQGLEFLIYFQGNSAPDKSGLPSDRFSAERTGGSVSTLTIQRTQQEDSAVYLCASSLTGGETQYFGPGTRLLVL.

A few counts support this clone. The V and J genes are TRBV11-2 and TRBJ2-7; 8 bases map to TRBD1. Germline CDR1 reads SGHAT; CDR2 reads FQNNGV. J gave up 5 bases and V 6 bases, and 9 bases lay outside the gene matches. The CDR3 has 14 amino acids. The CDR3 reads CASRPTGGVNEQYV. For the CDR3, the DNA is TGTGCCAGCAGACCTACAGGGGGTGTCAACGAGCAGTACGTC.

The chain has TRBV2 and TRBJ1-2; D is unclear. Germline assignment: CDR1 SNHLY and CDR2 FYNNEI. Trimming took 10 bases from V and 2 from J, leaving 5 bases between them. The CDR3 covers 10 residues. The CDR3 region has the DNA TGTGCCACCTGGAACTATGGCTACACCTTC. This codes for CATWNYGYTF.

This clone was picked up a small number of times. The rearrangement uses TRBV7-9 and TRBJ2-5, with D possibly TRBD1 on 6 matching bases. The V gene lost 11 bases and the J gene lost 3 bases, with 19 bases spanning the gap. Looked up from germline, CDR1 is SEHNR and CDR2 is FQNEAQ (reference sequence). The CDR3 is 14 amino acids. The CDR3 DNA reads TGTGCCGGCAAAACGGGACACAGCGAAGAGACCCAGTACTTC. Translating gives CAGKTGHSEETQYF.

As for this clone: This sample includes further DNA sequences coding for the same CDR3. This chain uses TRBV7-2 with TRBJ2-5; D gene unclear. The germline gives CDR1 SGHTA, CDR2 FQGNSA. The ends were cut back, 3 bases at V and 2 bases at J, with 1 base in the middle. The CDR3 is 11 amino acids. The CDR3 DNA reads TGTGCCAGCAGCTTTCAAGAGACCCAGTACTTC. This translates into CASSFQETQYF. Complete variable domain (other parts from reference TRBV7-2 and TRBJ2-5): GAGVSQSPSNKVTEKGKDVELRCDPISGHTALYWYRQSLGQGLEFLIYFQGNSAPDKSGLPSDRFSAERTGGSVSTLTIQRTQQEDSAVYLCASSFQETQYFGPGTRLLVL.

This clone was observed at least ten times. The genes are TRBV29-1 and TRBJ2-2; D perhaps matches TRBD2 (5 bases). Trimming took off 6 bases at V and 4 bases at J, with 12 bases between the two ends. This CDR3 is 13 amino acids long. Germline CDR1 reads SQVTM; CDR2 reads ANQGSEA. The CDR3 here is CSVEGGGTGELFF. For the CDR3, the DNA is TGCAGCGTCGAGGGCGGAGGCACCGGGGAGCTGTTTTTT.

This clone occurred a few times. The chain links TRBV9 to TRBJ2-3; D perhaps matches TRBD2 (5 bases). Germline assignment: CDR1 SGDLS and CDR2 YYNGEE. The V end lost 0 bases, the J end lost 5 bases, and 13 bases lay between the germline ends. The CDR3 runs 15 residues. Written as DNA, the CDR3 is TGTGCCAGCAGCGTAGCGGGAACCTCAGGAGATACGCAGTATTTT. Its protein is CASSVAGTSGDTQYF. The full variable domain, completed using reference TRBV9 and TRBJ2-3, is DSGVTQTPKHLITATGQRVTLRCSPRSGDLSVYWYQQSLDQGLQFLIQYYNGEERAKGNILERFSAQQFPDLHSELNLSSLELGDSALYFCASSVAGTSGDTQYFGPGTRLTVL.